The T cell receptor (beta chain) under discussion was sequenced for a study of OX40 agonist ivuxolimab in advanced cancers. This clone was detected once. Antigen specificity is unknown. This CDR3 comprises 18 residues. The table came from immunoSEQ multiplex PCR; TCRdb's copy has only in-frame clones and leaves some out. The sample includes 75,000 to 100,000 clones, approximately 80% seen only once; the top ten take around 5%. Study-wide results and caveats: More expanded clones were seen, on average, in CD8+ T cells than in CD4+.

The material was CD4+ or CD8+ T cells sorted from blood, obtained in a trial of the OX40 agonist ivuxolimab. This TCR was sampled from an adult with an advanced solid tumor such as melanoma, head and neck, liver or kidney cancer. The V call is TRBV21-1, the J call TRBJ2-7; TRBD2, as called in the table, went unchecked against the DNA. TRBV21-1 has pseudogene status. For the CDR3, the DNA is TGTGCCAGCAGCAAGGCCCCCCAGATCGACTGTCTATACCACGAGCAGTACTTC. It codes for CASSKAPQIDCLYHEQYF.